This TCR beta chain is from a study of T-cell memory formation after mild COVID-19. Germline values: CDR1 SGHRS, CDR2 YFSETQ. CDR3 length equals 15 residues. The trim removed 0 bases at V and 4 bases at J, leaving 5 bases unmatched. This clonotype was seen more than once but under ten times. TCRdb ran MiXCR on the 5' RACE reads and lists one entry per CDR3 protein. The data show fewer than 350,000 distinct CDR3 sequences, with roughly an eighth seen just once and around a fifth held by the top ten. The chain is built from TRBV5-1 and TRBJ2-5; TRBD1 matches at 8 bases. The origin of this receptor is a man aged 18 to 30 who had mild COVID-19 (a few samples of this study predate the infection). Cell type and time point are not known. The source material was PBMCs or a T cell subset sorted from them (not recorded which). The CDR3 bases are TGCGCCAGCAGCTTGGTTCAGGGGGCGAGAGAGACCCAGTACTTC. It yields the protein CASSLVQGARETQYF.